This TCR beta chain was found in a study of Ad26.COV2.S vaccination and SARS-CoV-2 variants. The repertoire was sequenced with immunoSEQ multiplex PCR; TCRdb's copy has only in-frame clones and lacks some. The table records around 270,000 clones, approximately 88% of them present only once. Documented treatment: roughly 18 received Ad26.COV2.S at low or high dose, single or two shots; roughly 5 received placebo; per-sample allocation not given. Sampling took place 63 days after the first vaccine or placebo injection. The CDR3 contains 17 residues. The V gene end was trimmed by 10 bases and the J gene end by 0 bases; junction bases not matched to a gene: 12. In germline, CDR1 is ENHRY, CDR2 SYGVKD.

The TCR comes from a person aged 18-60 years who received the Ad26.COV2.S COVID-19 vaccine or a placebo. The specimen comprised peripheral blood, sampled in a trial of Ad26.COV2.S vaccine versus placebo. This chain connects TRBV10-3 to TRBJ2-3; the match to TRBD1 covers 11 bases. The CDR3 spells CATQPTGTGGSTDTQYF. CDR3 coding DNA: TGTGCCACCCAACCCACCGGGACAGGGGGAAGCACAGATACGCAGTATTTT.